Reported below is one TCR beta chain. The length of the CDR3 is 16 residues. The germline gives CDR1 SGHVS, CDR2 FNYEAQ. Unmatched junction bases numbered 6, after V lost 1 base and J lost 2 bases. In the original processing: The authors estimated nucleated cell counts from reference gene primer amplification. Clones were sequenced by immunoSEQ multiplex PCR, and TCRdb holds only the in-frame ones, with some missing. V, J and clone size reflect that table, while D and trimming were determined from the DNA. The table records roughly 24,000 clones, roughly 85% of them present only once. These data belong to a study of blood T cell repertoires in COVID-19.

This clonotype was obtained from a man in his 70s in a cohort sampled during active COVID-19. The gene calls are TRBV7-6 and TRBJ2-7, with 9 nucleotides matching TRBD1. The sample consisted of peripheral blood. The CDR3 nucleotides are TGTGCCAGCAGCTTAGGGACAGGGGTTATTACCTACGAGCAGTACTTC. Its protein product is CASSLGTGVITYEQYF.